Shown below are 28 T cell receptor beta chains from a single sample sequenced in a study of blood T cells in healthy people across ages. With a J-beta primer mix and a sample-barcoded 5' primer, a second PCR ran about 7 to 12 cycles. TCRdb ran MiXCR on the 5' RACE reads and lists one entry per CDR3 protein. Of approximately 770,000 distinct CDR3 sequences in the sample, roughly 50% were seen once. Material for sequencing was blood. All receptors derive from a man aged 25 to 40 in good health.

This clonotype showed up just a few times. The chain carries TRBV20-1 and TRBJ2-7; D perhaps matches TRBD2 (6 bases). Trimming took off 3 bases at V and 1 base at J, with 10 bases between the two ends. CDR3 size: 13 residues. The germline CDR1 and CDR2 sequences are DFQATT and SNEGSKA (reference sequence). CDR3 coding DNA: TGCAGTGCTAGGTTGGGGGGTTCCTACGAGCAGTACTTC. This encodes CSARLGGSYEQYF.

The rearrangement joins TRBV20-1 to TRBJ2-7, with unresolved D. Looked up from germline, CDR1 is DFQATT and CDR2 is SNEGSKA (reference sequence). Between the trimmed V and J ends, which lost 0 bases and 3 bases, there was a span of 15 bases. The CDR3 covers 15 residues. Here the CDR3 DNA reads TGCAGTGCTAGAGACCCGGCAAAACCGGGCTACGAGCAGTACTTC. This codes for CSARDPAKPGYEQYF.

This clonotype was recorded a few times. J is TRBJ1-6 and V is TRBV7-2; D uncertain. Germline V gives CDR1 SGHTA, CDR2 FQGNSA. V dropped 2 bases and J dropped 6 bases, with 11 bases sitting between them. CDR3 size: 15 residues. The CDR3 spells CASSLILGRNSPLHF. Here the CDR3 DNA reads TGTGCCAGCAGCTTAATCCTAGGCCGTAATTCACCCCTCCACTTT.

This clonotype was seen a single time. The chain links TRBV4-3 to TRBJ2-1, with 9 bases aligning to TRBD1. Germline V CDR1 and CDR2: LGHNA, YSLEER. V was pared by 1 base and J by 5 bases, with 12 bases of the junction left unmatched. CDR3 size: 18 residues. CDR3 residues: CASSQGTGGPSPNNEQFF. The CDR3 bases are TGCGCCAGCAGCCAAGGCACAGGGGGCCCCTCCCCCAACAATGAGCAGTTCTTC.

The V call is TRBV27, the J call TRBJ2-5, with TRBD2 matching 13 bases. CDR3 length: 16 residues. The germline V gene encodes CDR1 MNHEY and CDR2 SMNVEV (reference sequence). Trimming at V came to 7 bases and at J to 11 bases, leaving 16 bases not matched to a gene. In DNA form, the CDR3 reads TGTGCCAGCACTAAACTCGGACTAGCGGGAGCGGGTGAGCAGTACTTC. Protein sequence: CASTKLGLAGAGEQYF.

The chain is built from TRBV20-1 and TRBJ2-7; D is uncertain. V gave up 3 bases and J gave up 3 bases, with 12 bases separating them. The CDR3 extends over 13 amino acids. In germline, CDR1 is DFQATT, CDR2 SNEGSKA (reference sequence). The CDR3 sequence is CSARDRLNYEQYF. CDR3 coding DNA: TGCAGTGCTAGGGATAGACTGAACTACGAGCAGTACTTC.

This clonotype has just a few counts. This sequence joins TRBV7-8 and TRBJ2-5; maybe TRBD1 (5 bases). V shed 5 bases and J shed 7 bases, with 14 bases lying between them. From germline, CDR1 is SGHVS and CDR2 FQNEAQ. The CDR3 loop spans 13 amino acids. The CDR3 sequence: CASSPSLGLTQYF. The DNA of the CDR3 is TGTGCCAGCAGCCCATCCCTGGGGCTGACCCAGTACTTC.

This clonotype has only a few counts. The V call is TRBV18, the J call TRBJ2-1; possibly TRBD1 or TRBD2 for D (5 bases each). Looked up from germline, CDR1 is KGHSH and CDR2 is LQKENI. Trimming removed 4 bases at V and 8 bases at J, with 9 bases between. The CDR3 consists of 12 residues. CDR3: CASSQGPYEQFF. In nucleotides, the CDR3 is TGTGCCAGCTCACAGGGACCGTATGAGCAGTTCTTC.

The rearrangement uses TRBV7-2 and TRBJ2-7; the D gene is possibly TRBD2 (5 bases). The J call could be wrong; TRBJ2-5 is a better fit for the DNA end. The germline V gene has CDR1 SGHTA and CDR2 FQGNSA. This CDR3 contains 16 residues. The CDR3 DNA sequence: TGTGCCAGCAGCTTAGCCGGTGGACTGATGATGGAGACCCAGTACTTC. Its protein is CASSLAGGLMMETQYF.

The V and J genes are TRBV7-3 and TRBJ1-1; no clear D gene. Germline V gene data show CDR1 as SGHTA and CDR2 as FQGTGA. Trimming removed 5 bases at V and 3 bases at J, with 13 bases between. This CDR3 is 14 amino acids long. This chain's CDR3 is CASSQTGMDTEAFF. CDR3 coding DNA: TGTGCCAGCAGCCAAACGGGAATGGACACTGAAGCTTTCTTT.

V is TRBV6-2 or TRBV6-3 and J is TRBJ2-1; TRBD2 aligns across 8 bases. With 8 bases clipped from V and 6 bases from J, the junction kept 9 bases outside the gene matches. CDR1 and CDR2 (germline): MNHEY, SVGEGT. The CDR3 loop spans 14 amino acids. The CDR3 protein is CASFGRGGINEQFF. The CDR3 nucleotides read TGTGCCAGCTTTGGTCGCGGGGGGATCAATGAGCAGTTCTTC.

This chain uses TRBV20-1 with TRBJ2-7; 7 positions match TRBD2. Losses at the gene ends were 3 bases for V and 7 bases for J; bases not matched to a gene: 9. The CDR3 has 13 amino acids. CDR1 and CDR2 from the germline V gene are DFQATT and SNEGSKA (reference sequence). The CDR3 coding sequence is TGCAGTGCTAGGGGAGGGACTGAAAGGGAGCAGTACTTC. It translates to CSARGGTEREQYF.

The chain is built from TRBV20-1 and TRBJ2-3; 8 nucleotides match TRBD2. Germline CDR1 is DFQATT and CDR2 is SNEGSKA (reference sequence). With 3 bases clipped from V and 6 bases from J, the junction kept 11 bases outside the gene matches. The CDR3 loop spans 15 amino acids. CDR3: CSARRQPTGGDTQYF. In DNA, the CDR3 is TGCAGTGCTAGGCGGCAACCTACGGGGGGGGATACGCAGTATTTT.

The chain uses TRBV12-3 or TRBV12-4 and TRBJ2-5; 7 nucleotides line up with TRBD1. V shed 6 bases, J shed 2 bases, and the junction held 6 bases outside the gene matches. The CDR3 contains 14 residues. The CDR3 is CASSLGQKQETQYF. DNA of the CDR3: TGTGCCAGCAGCTTGGGACAGAAACAAGAGACCCAGTACTTC.

The CDR3 nucleotides are TGCGCCAGCAGCTTGGTCCCAGCGTCTTTTAGCACAGATACGCAGTATTTT. Translating gives CASSLVPASFSTDTQYF. The V and J genes are TRBV5-1 and TRBJ2-3, with D uncertain. This CDR3 spans 17 amino acids. The ends were cut back, 0 bases at V and 0 bases at J, with 14 bases in the middle. The germline CDR1 and CDR2 sequences are SGHRS and YFSETQ.

This clonotype was detected once. The chain carries TRBV2 and TRBJ2-2, with unresolved D. The CDR3 is made up of 13 amino acids. V was shortened by 4 bases and J by 1 base, with 4 bases between the two germline ends. The germline V gene has CDR1 SNHLY and CDR2 FYNNEI. CDR3 in amino acids: CASSGKNTGELFF. The CDR3 DNA sequence: TGTGCCAGCAGTGGCAAGAACACCGGGGAGCTGTTTTTT.

V and J are TRBV2 and TRBJ2-3; D may match TRBD1 or TRBD2 (5 bases each). CDR1 and CDR2 from the germline V gene are SNHLY and FYNNEI. This CDR3 is built from 15 residues. With 6 bases removed from V and 2 bases from J, the gap between germline ends came to 15 bases. The CDR3 region has the DNA TGTGCCAGCAGACCCCCGGGGCGGGTCACAGATACGCAGTATTTT. It is translated as CASRPPGRVTDTQYF.

J is TRBJ2-1 and V is TRBV4-3; 7 bases are shared with TRBD2. Germline CDR1 and CDR2: LGHNA and YSLEER. The CDR3 is 17 residues long. Germline trimming cut 3 bases from V and 0 bases from J; bases unmatched to any gene: 8. In nucleotides, the CDR3 is TGCGCCAGCAGCCAGGAGCGGGGATGGGTCTCCTACAATGAGCAGTTCTTC. Translating gives CASSQERGWVSYNEQFF.

The rearrangement links TRBV5-1 to TRBJ1-2; 9 bases fit TRBD1. The germline gives CDR1 SGHRS, CDR2 YFSETQ. V shed 4 bases, J shed 0 bases, and the junction held 7 bases outside the gene matches. This CDR3 has 16 amino acids. CDR3 in DNA: TGCGCCAGCAGCGTCACCGGGACAGGGCCTAACTATGGCTACACCTTC. It translates to CASSVTGTGPNYGYTF. Variable domain in full (rest from reference TRBV5-1 and TRBJ1-2): KAGVTQTPRYLIKTRGQQVTLSCSPISGHRSVSWYQQTPGQGLQFLFEYFSETQRNKGNFPGRFSGRQFSNSRSEMNVSTLELGDSALYLCASSVTGTGPNYGYTFGSGTRLTVV.

The chain joins TRBV28 to TRBJ1-6, with 7 nucleotides matching TRBD1. Germline V gives CDR1 MDHEN, CDR2 SYDVKM. Unmatched junction bases numbered 4, after V lost 6 bases and J lost 8 bases. The CDR3 has 13 amino acids. The CDR3 region has the DNA TGTGCCAGCAGGGGACAGATCTATTCACCCCTCCACTTT. Translated, it gives CASRGQIYSPLHF.

The chain links TRBV9 to TRBJ2-3; D gene ambiguous. This CDR3 has 12 residues. Germline-derived CDR1 and CDR2 are SGDLS and YYNGEE. The germline V and J ends were trimmed by 5 bases and 2 bases, with 6 bases remaining between them. CDR3 protein: CASSRVTDTQYF. DNA of the CDR3: TGTGCCAGCAGTCGGGTCACAGATACGCAGTATTTT.

This clonotype showed up just a few times. This rearrangement joins TRBV4-2 to TRBJ2-7; D gene ambiguous. Germline V gene sequence: CDR1 LGHNA, CDR2 YNFKEQ. The ends were cut back, 1 base at V and 3 bases at J, with 10 bases in the middle. The CDR3 is 14 residues long. The CDR3 nucleotides read TGTGCCAGCAGCCAAGGGCAGGTTGGCTACGAGCAGTACTTC. It is translated as CASSQGQVGYEQYF.

The chain couples TRBV12-3 or TRBV12-4 to TRBJ1-4, with D unresolved. The CDR3 has 13 residues. V dropped 5 bases and J dropped 7 bases, with 11 bases sitting between them. The CDR3 nucleotides are TGTGCCAGCAGTCTAGGGCGCAGTGAAAAACTGTTTTTT. Protein product: CASSLGRSEKLFF.

This clonotype came up a few times. J is TRBJ1-5 and V is TRBV2, with a tentative D call TRBD1 (5 bases). Per the germline V gene, CDR1 is SNHLY and CDR2 is FYNNEI. V dropped 8 bases and J dropped 6 bases, with 20 bases sitting between them. The CDR3 is 15 amino acids. DNA for the CDR3: TGTGCCAGCCGGTCCGACAGCTTTCCGGGTCAGCCCCAGCATTTT. Protein: CASRSDSFPGQPQHF.

On this clonotype itself: One end of the junction is discordant with germline, which a read error may explain. V is TRBV28 and J is TRBJ1-1; D not certain. The germline gives CDR1 MDHEN, CDR2 SYDVKM. There are 12 residues in the CDR3. CDR3 bases: TGTGCCAGCAGTTTCAAAGGGTCTGAGGCTTTCTTT. The encoded protein is CASSFKGSEAFF.

This clonotype occurred a few times. The rearrangement links TRBV6-5 to TRBJ1-2; the match to TRBD1 covers 7 bases. Germline CDR1 MNHEY, CDR2 SVGAGI. CDR3 length: 16 residues. Trimming removed 6 bases from V and 4 bases from J; junction bases left unmatched: 14. As DNA, the CDR3 is TGTGCCAGCAGACCATCCGGACAGGCACTAATCTATGGCTACACCTTC. Protein: CASRPSGQALIYGYTF.

The J gene is TRBJ1-1, the V gene TRBV10-3, with unresolved D. Trimming pared 7 bases from V and 6 bases from J, leaving 18 bases between. Germline CDR1 ENHRY, CDR2 SYGVKD. The CDR3 covers 14 residues. CDR3 DNA sequence: TGTGCCATCACCCGAGACTGGGAAGACGCTGAAGCTTTCTTT. Encoded protein: CAITRDWEDAEAFF.

A few counts support this clonotype. This chain links TRBV20-1 with TRBJ2-3; D is perhaps TRBD2 (6 bases). Trimming left V 3 bases short and J 6 bases short, with 22 bases between. The CDR3 is 16 residues long. Germline V gives CDR1 DFQATT, CDR2 SNEGSKA (reference sequence). The CDR3: CSAREGQLAPKDTQYF. CDR3 nucleotide sequence: TGCAGTGCTAGGGAAGGACAACTAGCCCCCAAGGATACGCAGTATTTT.